This paragraph reports one T cell receptor (beta chain). This CDR3 region has 15 residues. V lost 5 bases to trimming and J lost 7 bases, with 18 bases between them. Germline CDR1 and CDR2: MNHEY and SMNVEV (reference sequence). The data were taken from a study of blood T cell repertoires in COVID-19. Original handling: Reference gene primer amplification in the assay estimated nucleated cell counts. Only in-frame clones appear in the TCRdb table, and some are missing; sequencing was by immunoSEQ multiplex PCR. V and J calls and clone size are those listed in that table; D and trimming were worked out from the DNA. The sample contains more than 95,000 clones, 75% to 90% of which appear only once.

V usage is TRBV27 and J usage is TRBJ2-4, with D possibly being TRBD2 (7 bases). The sample was peripheral blood. The TCR originated in a man in his sixties with acute or convalescent COVID-19. CDR3 nucleotide sequence: TGTGCCAGCAGTCCTCTCGGGGAGGGGGAGAACATTCAGTACTTC. It encodes CASSPLGEGENIQYF.